This TCR beta chain was captured by sequencing in a study of technical replicates of blood from several donors (dated by TCRdb to the late 2010s). Remarks on this clone: Its antigen is not yet known. It has no much larger one-base neighbor in the sample; base qualities were not kept.

The library was produced with the immunoSEQ multiplex PCR assay. TCRdb re-hosts the immuneACCESS table, in-frame sequences only. Its copies lack some clones; in the studies checked, an unresolved V gene accounts for under half of them, and the cause for the rest is not known. The table for this sample lists 50,000 to 70,000 clones; around 93% of them were counted only once. The ten top clones hold approximately 4.2% of the sample. Sequenced material: PBMCs. The clonotype was recovered from a human donor in good health. Some clones in this sample may be carry-over from other donors' samples.

The DNA sequence is TGTGCCAGCAGCTTCGACAGGGCCAATGAGCAGTTCTTC. Its protein product is CASSFDRANEQFF. The chain employs TRBV7-2 and TRBJ2-1; 7 nucleotides in the junction match TRBD1. The CDR3 runs 13 amino acids, cysteine and phenylalanine included. Here the CDR3 DNA is all that survives: 39 bases in frame from base 1. V and J are trimmed by 3 bases and 6 bases, and the gene matches miss 2 bases of the junction. Reading the germline V gene gives CDR1 SGHTA and CDR2 FQGNSA.